Below, one TCR beta chain is given with its context. This entry belongs to a study of blood T cell repertoires in COVID-19. Study-level background: PBMCs, B-cell-depleted T cells, or T cells provided the cDNA or gDNA that made up the material.

CDR1 SGHDT and CDR2 YYEEEE come from the germline V gene. The CDR3 runs to 16 residues. Germline trimming cut 3 bases from V and 4 bases from J; bases unmatched to any gene: 9. Per the study methods: It was from reference gene primer amplification that nucleated cell counts were estimated. Measured with immunoSEQ multiplex PCR; TCRdb has only the in-frame clones, and not every one. The V and J calls and clone size come from that table; D and trimming were worked out from the DNA. There are about 370,000 clones in the sample; more than 70% occur only once, and more than 9% lies in the top ten. The chain is built from TRBV5-6 and TRBJ2-7, with 11 positions matching TRBD1. Sequencing was performed on peripheral blood. This sequence originates from a woman aged 25-40 years with COVID-19, enrolled during active disease. The CDR3 DNA reads TGTGCCAGCAGCTCCGGGACAGGGGGAGAGCTATACGAGCAGTACTTC. Translation gives CASSSGTGGELYEQYF.